These 3 T cell receptor beta chains came from one sample sequenced in a study of cytomegalovirus exposure and HLA in healthy donors. Profiling relied on immunoSEQ multiplex PCR, and the TCRdb table lists in-frame clones only, not all of them. The table includes 100,000 to 150,000 clones, 80% to 90% detected once. The sequencing sample was made of PBMCs. The receptor source for this set is a woman between 18 and 29 years old in good health and CMV-seronegative.

This rearrangement joins TRBV7-2 to TRBJ2-7; maybe TRBD2 (5 bases). Germline CDR1 is SGHTA and CDR2 is FQGNSA. The CDR3 sequence is 15 residues long. Trimming pared 6 bases from V and 2 bases from J, leaving 17 bases between. CDR3 region: CASSPSRDVPYEQYF. For the CDR3, the DNA is TGTGCCAGCAGTCCCTCCCGGGATGTACCCTACGAGCAGTACTTC.

The CDR3 nucleotides read TGCGCCAGCAGCTTGCAGGGGGCGAGGACTGAAGCTTTCTTT. Protein sequence: CASSLQGARTEAFF. The genes are TRBV5-1 and TRBJ1-1, with TRBD1 identical over 8 bases. Germline trimming cut 1 base from V and 5 bases from J; bases unmatched to any gene: 4. Per the germline V gene, CDR1 is SGHRS and CDR2 is YFSETQ. There are 14 residues in the CDR3.

The chain has TRBV11-3 and TRBJ2-5, with 16 nucleotides matching TRBD2. The V gene's germline CDR1 is SGHNT and CDR2 YENEEA. The trim removed 5 bases at V and 5 bases at J, leaving 14 bases unmatched. CDR3 length equals 19 residues. In nucleotides, the CDR3 is TGTGCCAGCAGCCCGGGACTAGCGGGGGGGGTGAGTAAAGGTGAGACCCAGTACTTC. This codes for CASSPGLAGGVSKGETQYF.